These 6 T cell receptor beta chains came from one sample sequenced in a study of T-cell reconstitution after alpha-beta-depleted transplantation in children. Using unique molecular identifiers, the investigators prepared the TCRbeta library. From the PCR reads, TCRdb called clonotypes with MiXCR, one entry per CDR3 protein. The table shows 100,000 to 120,000 distinct CDR3 sequences, with 10% occurring only once. The sequencing used PBMCs from the stem cell graft donor, collected from the stem cell graft. The receptors come from a human donor who donated a stem cell graft to a child with acute lymphoblastic leukemia.

In its sample, this clonotype was seen many times. The gene calls are TRBV5-1 and TRBJ1-5, with 11 bases lining up with TRBD1. CDR3 size: 14 residues. Germline values: CDR1 SGHRS, CDR2 YFSETQ. V gave up 4 bases and J gave up 5 bases; unmatched junction bases: 2. CDR3 region: CASSVGQGDQPQHF. In DNA form, the CDR3 reads TGCGCCAGCAGCGTGGGACAGGGGGATCAGCCCCAGCATTTT.

This clonotype showed up many times. V is TRBV5-1 and J is TRBJ2-6, with D perhaps TRBD1 (6 bases). From germline, CDR1 is SGHRS and CDR2 YFSETQ. Trimming pared 4 bases from V and 0 bases from J, leaving 11 bases between. CDR3 size: 16 residues. CDR3: CASSPGHGSGANVLTF. The CDR3 DNA follows: TGCGCCAGCAGCCCGGGACATGGCTCTGGGGCCAACGTCCTGACTTTC. Using reference TRBV5-1 and TRBJ2-6 for the parts outside the CDR3, the full variable domain is KAGVTQTPRYLIKTRGQQVTLSCSPISGHRSVSWYQQTPGQGLQFLFEYFSETQRNKGNFPGRFSGRQFSNSRSEMNVSTLELGDSALYLCASSPGHGSGANVLTFGAGSRLTVL.

This clonotype has at least ten counts. V gene TRBV5-1 combines with J gene TRBJ2-4; 10 bases fit TRBD2. The trim removed 4 bases at V and 6 bases at J, leaving 4 bases unmatched. The CDR3 length is 14 residues. CDR1 and CDR2 from the germline V gene are SGHRS and YFSETQ. The CDR3 spells CASSPTSGVNIQYF. CDR3 bases: TGCGCCAGCAGCCCTACTAGCGGGGTAAACATTCAGTACTTC.

Ten or more counts support this clonotype. The chain has TRBV4-1 and TRBJ1-5; D perhaps matches TRBD1 (6 bases). Germline loops: CDR1 MGHRA, CDR2 YSYEKL. V gave up 1 base and J gave up 5 bases, with 9 bases separating them. The CDR3 has 14 residues. The CDR3 reads CASSQGDNYQPQHF. The CDR3 DNA is TGCGCCAGCAGCCAAGGGGACAATTATCAGCCCCAGCATTTT.

This clonotype was counted ten times or more. The chain is built from TRBV5-1 and TRBJ1-1; D is uncertain. Trimming took off 6 bases at V and 1 base at J, with 13 bases between the two ends. Per germline, CDR1 SGHRS and CDR2 YFSETQ. This CDR3 has 14 residues. The CDR3 spells CASTPNPRNTEAFF. CDR3 in DNA: TGCGCCAGCACCCCGAACCCCAGGAACACTGAAGCTTTCTTT.

This clonotype was observed at least ten times. The rearrangement uses TRBV7-2 and TRBJ1-5; D unclear. CDR3 length equals 13 residues. The germline V gene encodes CDR1 SGHTA and CDR2 FQGNSA. Trimming took off 2 bases at V and 8 bases at J, with 10 bases between the two ends. The CDR3 sequence: CASSLKGTEPQHF. CDR3 bases: TGTGCCAGCAGCTTAAAGGGAACTGAGCCCCAGCATTTT.